A single sample is the source of the 29 T cell receptor beta chains below, sequenced in a study of regulatory T cells in long-lasting Graves disease. Both iRepertoire HTBI primers and Arm-PCR of CDR3 regions were used to build the TCR beta libraries. MiXCR, run by TCRdb on the multiplex PCR reads, gives a single entry per CDR3 protein. The table includes around 500,000 distinct CDR3 sequences, around 12% detected once. Time point indicated: newly diagnosed GD, antithyroid drugs for less than 3 months. Construction of the TCR library relied on RNA isolated from PBMCs. Separately, the same data were catalogued under a study of T cells in Graves' hyperthyroidism and ophthalmopathy.

The starting material was peripheral blood mononuclear cells (PBMCs), obtained at new diagnosis, from a patient treated with antithyroid drugs. These receptors were obtained from a woman aged 25 to 39 with Graves disease.

The sample holds many counts of this clonotype. V usage is TRBV13 and J usage is TRBJ2-7, with TRBD1 matching over 7 bases. The germline CDR1 and CDR2 sequences are PRHDT and FYEKMQ (reference sequence). The CDR3 contains 14 residues. With 0 bases clipped from V and 5 bases from J, the junction kept 4 bases outside the gene matches. DNA for the CDR3: TGTGCCAGCAGCTTAGGCTTAGGGGGCGACGAGCAGTACTTC. Translated: CASSLGLGGDEQYF.

The chain combines TRBV5-1 with TRBJ2-1, with 10 bases aligning to TRBD2. CDR1 and CDR2 from the germline V gene are SGHRS and YFSETQ. J gave up 1 base and V 4 bases, and 5 bases lay outside the gene matches. CDR3 size: 16 residues. CDR3 sequence reads: CASSGGAGGSYNEQFF. In DNA, the CDR3 is TGCGCCAGCAGCGGGGGAGCGGGGGGGTCCTACAATGAGCAGTTCTTC.

This clonotype has a count of ten or more. The DNA of the CDR3 is TGCAGTGCTAGGAGACTAGCGGGAGATCGGAACGAGCAGTACTTC. It is translated as CSARRLAGDRNEQYF. This rearrangement joins TRBV20-1 to TRBJ2-7; 12 bases line up with TRBD2. The V and J ends lost 3 bases and 5 bases, in that order; junction bases with no gene match: 8. This CDR3 is built from 15 residues. Germline CDR1 reads DFQATT; CDR2 reads SNEGSKA (reference sequence).

This clonotype has just a few counts. The chain carries TRBV5-1 and TRBJ2-2; D unresolved. V was pared by 0 bases and J by 1 base, with 10 bases between. This CDR3 is built from 16 residues. CDR1 is SGHRS and CDR2 is YFSETQ in the germline V gene. The CDR3 is CASSLARLKNTGELFF. The CDR3 DNA reads TGCGCCAGCAGCTTGGCCCGGTTAAAGAACACCGGGGAGCTGTTTTTT. Full variable domain (outside the CDR3, taken from reference TRBV5-1 and TRBJ2-2): KAGVTQTPRYLIKTRGQQVTLSCSPISGHRSVSWYQQTPGQGLQFLFEYFSETQRNKGNFPGRFSGRQFSNSRSEMNVSTLELGDSALYLCASSLARLKNTGELFFGEGSRLTVL.

The chain recombines TRBV5-4 with TRBJ2-7, with D tentatively TRBD2 (5 bases). There are 14 residues in the CDR3. Germline CDR1 SGHNT, CDR2 YYREEE (reference sequence). V gave up 1 base and J gave up 0 bases, with 8 bases separating them. CDR3 bases: TGTGCCAGCAGCTTGTGGGGAGTCTCCTACGAGCAGTACTTC. Encoded protein: CASSLWGVSYEQYF.

The chain uses TRBV4-3 and TRBJ1-5; D is uncertain. Trimming removed 4 bases at V and 0 bases at J, with 10 bases between. The CDR3 totals 15 residues. Germline V gene data show CDR1 as LGHNA and CDR2 as YSLEER. The CDR3 DNA follows: TGCGCCAGCAGCCCCGGTCCATATAGCAATCAGCCCCAGCATTTT. It translates to CASSPGPYSNQPQHF.

In its sample, this clonotype was seen a few times. A much larger clone lies one base from this, so it may be a read error. CDR3 coding DNA: TGTGCCTGGAGTGGCGACAGGGGGAACACTGAAGATTTCTTT. It yields the protein CAWSGDRGNTEDFF. The chain uses TRBV30 and TRBJ1-1; TRBD1 matches 9 bases. The CDR3 sequence is 14 residues long. Germline-derived CDR1 and CDR2 are GTSNPN and SVGIG (reference sequence). The variable domain in full, completed from reference TRBV30 and TRBJ1-1, reads SQTIHQWPATLVQPVGSPLSLECTVEGTSNPNLYWYRQAAGRGLQLLFYSVGIGQISSEVPQNLSASRPQDRQFILSSKKLLLSDSGFYLCAWSGDRGNTEDFFGQGTRLTVV.

This clonotype showed up many times. The V gene is TRBV7-2, the J gene TRBJ2-5; possible D gene TRBD1, 5 bases. CDR1 and CDR2 from the germline V gene are SGHTA and FQGNSA. This CDR3 region has 15 residues. Trimming took off 1 base at V and 13 bases at J, with 22 bases between the two ends. For the CDR3, the DNA is TGTGCCAGCAGCTTAGTCCAGGGTATTCACCCAGGGTGGTACTTC. Amino acids: CASSLVQGIHPGWYF.

This clonotype was seen repeatedly, ten times or more. A read error may account for a junction end that differs from germline. The chain recombines TRBV20-1 with TRBJ2-7; TRBD2 matches 9 bases. The CDR3 is 16 amino acids. The V gene's germline CDR1 is DFQATT and CDR2 SNEGSKA (reference sequence). CDR3 in DNA: TGCAGTGGGACACCTCTCGTAGCGGGAGTTGTCTACGGGCAGTACTTC. Amino acids: CSGTPLVAGVVYGQYF.

This clonotype was seen a few times. The rearrangement joins TRBV7-3 to TRBJ2-2; no clear D. This CDR3 spans 14 amino acids. Germline V gene lookup returns CDR1 SGHTA and CDR2 FQGTGA. The ends were cut back, 4 bases at V and 4 bases at J, with 10 bases in the middle. The DNA for the CDR3 is TGTGCCAGCAGCTCCGGCTTACTCACCGGGGAGCTGTTTTTT. Protein product: CASSSGLLTGELFF.

This clonotype was seen repeatedly, ten times or more. This chain links TRBV20-1 with TRBJ1-6; D gene uncertain. This CDR3 contains 12 residues. Germline V gene data show CDR1 as DFQATT and CDR2 as SNEGSKA (reference sequence). V dropped 2 bases and J dropped 14 bases, with 13 bases sitting between them. DNA of the CDR3: TGCAGTGCTAGACCTGACATTAGAACCCTCCACTTT. This sequence encodes CSARPDIRTLHF.

This clonotype has only a few counts. V gene TRBV6-2 or TRBV6-3 combines with J gene TRBJ2-7, with TRBD1 matching 7 bases. Germline values: CDR1 MNHEY, CDR2 SVGEGT. J gave up 3 bases and V 8 bases, and 7 bases lay outside the gene matches. The CDR3 runs 13 residues. CDR3 residues: CASGQTGCYEQYF. CDR3 sequence (DNA): TGTGCCAGCGGACAGACAGGGTGCTACGAGCAGTACTTC.

This clonotype was detected many times. J is TRBJ2-7 and V is TRBV19; possible D gene TRBD2, 6 bases. CDR1 is LNHDA and CDR2 is SQIVND in the germline V gene (reference sequence). The CDR3 consists of 15 residues. V was pared by 5 bases and J by 3 bases, with 17 bases between. CDR3 nucleotide sequence: TGTGCCAGTAGTGGGTCGGCGGGGACCGTCTACGAGCAGTACTTC. It encodes CASSGSAGTVYEQYF.

This clonotype was picked up a small number of times. This sequence joins TRBV6-2 or TRBV6-3 and TRBJ2-5; D is perhaps TRBD2 (6 bases). The CDR3 contains 16 residues. Trimming cost V 0 bases and J 2 bases, with 13 bases left between them. Germline loops: CDR1 MNHEY, CDR2 SVGEGT. Here the CDR3 reads CASSYSGGAYQETQYF. CDR3 coding DNA: TGTGCCAGCAGTTACTCGGGGGGAGCCTATCAAGAGACCCAGTACTTC.

In its sample, this clonotype was seen many times. The V and J genes are TRBV4-1 and TRBJ2-1; D is perhaps TRBD2 (5 bases). This CDR3 is built from 12 residues. Germline V CDR1 and CDR2: MGHRA, YSYEKL. V was clipped by 6 bases and J by 9 bases, with 12 bases between them. The CDR3 DNA reads TGCGCCAGCAGTTCGGACTTTGGTGAGCAGTTCTTC. Encoded protein: CASSSDFGEQFF.

In this sample, this clonotype turned up many times. At one end, the junction sequence differs from germline, possibly due to a read error. The chain combines TRBV7-9 with TRBJ2-1; D is undetermined. Per germline, CDR1 SEHNR and CDR2 FQNEAQ (reference sequence). The CDR3 runs 8 residues. The CDR3 protein is CASSLGDF. The CDR3 nucleotides are TGTGCCAGCAGCTTAGGGGACTTC.

This clonotype was recorded many times. The chain has TRBV20-1 and TRBJ2-7, with no clear D. The V and J ends lost 0 bases and 3 bases respectively, with 6 bases between them. Germline lookup yields CDR1 DFQATT and CDR2 SNEGSKA (reference sequence). This CDR3 region has 12 residues. In DNA, the CDR3 is TGCAGTGCTAGAGATCAAGTCTACGAGCAGTACTTC. This translates into CSARDQVYEQYF.

This clonotype was seen ten or more times. The genes are TRBV12-3 or TRBV12-4 and TRBJ1-4; 7 bases align to TRBD1. V lost 5 bases, J lost 7 bases, and 7 bases stayed unmatched. This CDR3 has 14 residues. CDR3 nucleotide sequence: TGTGCCAGCAGTCGGTACCGGGACAGTGAAAAACTGTTTTTT. It specifies CASSRYRDSEKLFF.

This clonotype was seen only a few times. J is TRBJ1-5 and V is TRBV19; D call uncertain. Germline CDR1 is LNHDA and CDR2 is SQIVND (reference sequence). Between the trimmed V and J ends, which lost 3 bases and 4 bases, there was a span of 4 bases. The CDR3 runs to 12 residues. The CDR3 spells CASSILNQPQHF. In nucleotides, the CDR3 is TGTGCCAGTAGTATTCTTAATCAGCCCCAGCATTTT.

In this sample, this clonotype turned up a few times. This chain connects TRBV12-3 or TRBV12-4 to TRBJ2-7; D is possibly TRBD1 (6 bases). Trimming shortened V by 5 bases and J by 6 bases, and 8 bases separated the two germline ends. This CDR3 comprises 11 residues. CDR3 residues: CASSRDIEQYF. CDR3 sequence (DNA): TGTGCCAGCAGTCGGGACATCGAGCAGTACTTC.

The chain carries TRBV6-2 or TRBV6-3 and TRBJ2-7; maybe TRBD2 (6 bases). The CDR3 has 15 amino acids. Germline V CDR1 and CDR2: MNHEY, SVGEGT. Trimming stripped 5 bases from V and 4 bases from J, with 18 bases between. CDR3 sequence: CASSEEPSGHYEQYF. The CDR3 coding sequence is TGTGCCAGCAGTGAAGAACCCAGCGGGCATTACGAGCAGTACTTC.

This clonotype was counted at least ten times. The rearrangement links TRBV27 to TRBJ2-5; D is perhaps TRBD1 or TRBD2 (5 bases each). CDR1 MNHEY and CDR2 SMNVEV come from the germline V gene (reference sequence). Trimming shortened V by 5 bases and J by 5 bases, and 12 bases separated the two germline ends. The CDR3 sequence is 13 residues long. This chain's CDR3 is CASSRGVLETQYF. The CDR3 nucleotides read TGTGCCAGCAGTCGAGGGGTGTTGGAGACCCAGTACTTC.

This clonotype was counted at least ten times. V usage is TRBV28 and J usage is TRBJ2-2; D ambiguous. Trimming removed 8 bases at V and 0 bases at J, with 7 bases between. Looked up from germline, CDR1 is MDHEN and CDR2 is SYDVKM. This CDR3 is built from 13 residues. The CDR3 loop is CASGLPNTGELFF. For the CDR3, the DNA is TGTGCCAGCGGGCTACCGAACACCGGGGAGCTGTTTTTT.

Worth noting for this clonotype: A far larger clone is just one base off, so this is likely a read error. The chain has TRBV7-9 and TRBJ2-3; D is undetermined. The CDR3 is 12 residues long. Germline CDR1 reads SEHNR; CDR2 reads FQNEAQ (reference sequence). The CDR3 DNA reads as TGTTCCAGCAGCTTAAGGCGGGATACGCAGTATTTT. It is translated as CSSSLRRDTQYF.

This clonotype was seen at least ten times. The chain has TRBV15 and TRBJ2-5, with D unclear. The CDR3 covers 12 residues. Between the trimmed V and J ends, which lost 5 bases and 2 bases, there was a span of 6 bases. Germline V lookup: CDR1 LNHNV, CDR2 YYDKDF (reference sequence). In nucleotides, the CDR3 is TGTGCCACCAGCGGGATACAAGAGACCCAGTACTTC. Its translation: CATSGIQETQYF. Looking up the rest from reference TRBV15 and TRBJ2-5 gives the full variable domain: DAMVIQNPRYQVTQFGKPVTLSCSQTLNHNVMYWYQQKSSQAPKLLFHYYDKDFNNEADTPDNFQSRRPNTSFCFLDIRSPGLGDTAMYLCATSGIQETQYFGPGTRLLVL.

This clonotype turned up a few times. The chain uses TRBV20-1 and TRBJ1-6, with TRBD1 matching 7 bases. Germline CDR1 reads DFQATT; CDR2 reads SNEGSKA (reference sequence). The V and J ends lost 5 bases and 0 bases, in that order; junction bases with no gene match: 7. The CDR3 sequence is 16 residues long. The CDR3 DNA sequence: TGCAGTGCTCGTACAGGGGCTCACTCCTATAATTCACCCCTCCACTTT. This encodes CSARTGAHSYNSPLHF.

This clonotype was observed at least ten times. J is TRBJ1-1 and V is TRBV19; no firm D call. The germline V gene has CDR1 LNHDA and CDR2 SQIVND (reference sequence). V lost 8 bases, J lost 9 bases, and 25 bases lay in between. The length of the CDR3 is 15 residues. CDR3 DNA sequence: TGTGCCAGTCACCCAGAAGGTAGCCGATTGCGCAAAGCTTTCTTT. The encoded protein is CASHPEGSRLRKAFF. The full variable domain, rest sourced from reference TRBV19 and TRBJ1-1, is DGGITQSPKYLFRKEGQNVTLSCEQNLNHDAMYWYRQDPGQGLRLIYYSQIVNDFQKGDIAEGYSVSREKKESFPLTVTSAQKNPTAFYLCASHPEGSRLRKAFFGQGTRLTVV.

This clonotype was recorded a few times. The chain employs TRBV20-1 and TRBJ1-2, with D perhaps matching TRBD1 (6 bases). CDR1 is DFQATT, CDR2 SNEGSKA, per germline (reference sequence). V lost 0 bases and J lost 2, with 19 bases in between. The CDR3 has 17 amino acids. CDR3 in amino acids: CSARDLGGLRTNYGYTF. CDR3 DNA: TGCAGTGCTAGAGACCTAGGGGGTCTACGGACCAACTATGGCTACACCTTC.

In its sample, this clonotype was seen a few times. V is TRBV20-1 and J is TRBJ2-1; D unresolved. The germline CDR1 and CDR2 sequences are DFQATT and SNEGSKA (reference sequence). V was shortened by 3 bases and J by 2 bases, with 8 bases between the two germline ends. This CDR3 contains 13 residues. The CDR3 nucleotides are TGCAGTGCTAGCGGGCTTGCCTACAATGAGCAGTTCTTC. It is translated as CSASGLAYNEQFF.